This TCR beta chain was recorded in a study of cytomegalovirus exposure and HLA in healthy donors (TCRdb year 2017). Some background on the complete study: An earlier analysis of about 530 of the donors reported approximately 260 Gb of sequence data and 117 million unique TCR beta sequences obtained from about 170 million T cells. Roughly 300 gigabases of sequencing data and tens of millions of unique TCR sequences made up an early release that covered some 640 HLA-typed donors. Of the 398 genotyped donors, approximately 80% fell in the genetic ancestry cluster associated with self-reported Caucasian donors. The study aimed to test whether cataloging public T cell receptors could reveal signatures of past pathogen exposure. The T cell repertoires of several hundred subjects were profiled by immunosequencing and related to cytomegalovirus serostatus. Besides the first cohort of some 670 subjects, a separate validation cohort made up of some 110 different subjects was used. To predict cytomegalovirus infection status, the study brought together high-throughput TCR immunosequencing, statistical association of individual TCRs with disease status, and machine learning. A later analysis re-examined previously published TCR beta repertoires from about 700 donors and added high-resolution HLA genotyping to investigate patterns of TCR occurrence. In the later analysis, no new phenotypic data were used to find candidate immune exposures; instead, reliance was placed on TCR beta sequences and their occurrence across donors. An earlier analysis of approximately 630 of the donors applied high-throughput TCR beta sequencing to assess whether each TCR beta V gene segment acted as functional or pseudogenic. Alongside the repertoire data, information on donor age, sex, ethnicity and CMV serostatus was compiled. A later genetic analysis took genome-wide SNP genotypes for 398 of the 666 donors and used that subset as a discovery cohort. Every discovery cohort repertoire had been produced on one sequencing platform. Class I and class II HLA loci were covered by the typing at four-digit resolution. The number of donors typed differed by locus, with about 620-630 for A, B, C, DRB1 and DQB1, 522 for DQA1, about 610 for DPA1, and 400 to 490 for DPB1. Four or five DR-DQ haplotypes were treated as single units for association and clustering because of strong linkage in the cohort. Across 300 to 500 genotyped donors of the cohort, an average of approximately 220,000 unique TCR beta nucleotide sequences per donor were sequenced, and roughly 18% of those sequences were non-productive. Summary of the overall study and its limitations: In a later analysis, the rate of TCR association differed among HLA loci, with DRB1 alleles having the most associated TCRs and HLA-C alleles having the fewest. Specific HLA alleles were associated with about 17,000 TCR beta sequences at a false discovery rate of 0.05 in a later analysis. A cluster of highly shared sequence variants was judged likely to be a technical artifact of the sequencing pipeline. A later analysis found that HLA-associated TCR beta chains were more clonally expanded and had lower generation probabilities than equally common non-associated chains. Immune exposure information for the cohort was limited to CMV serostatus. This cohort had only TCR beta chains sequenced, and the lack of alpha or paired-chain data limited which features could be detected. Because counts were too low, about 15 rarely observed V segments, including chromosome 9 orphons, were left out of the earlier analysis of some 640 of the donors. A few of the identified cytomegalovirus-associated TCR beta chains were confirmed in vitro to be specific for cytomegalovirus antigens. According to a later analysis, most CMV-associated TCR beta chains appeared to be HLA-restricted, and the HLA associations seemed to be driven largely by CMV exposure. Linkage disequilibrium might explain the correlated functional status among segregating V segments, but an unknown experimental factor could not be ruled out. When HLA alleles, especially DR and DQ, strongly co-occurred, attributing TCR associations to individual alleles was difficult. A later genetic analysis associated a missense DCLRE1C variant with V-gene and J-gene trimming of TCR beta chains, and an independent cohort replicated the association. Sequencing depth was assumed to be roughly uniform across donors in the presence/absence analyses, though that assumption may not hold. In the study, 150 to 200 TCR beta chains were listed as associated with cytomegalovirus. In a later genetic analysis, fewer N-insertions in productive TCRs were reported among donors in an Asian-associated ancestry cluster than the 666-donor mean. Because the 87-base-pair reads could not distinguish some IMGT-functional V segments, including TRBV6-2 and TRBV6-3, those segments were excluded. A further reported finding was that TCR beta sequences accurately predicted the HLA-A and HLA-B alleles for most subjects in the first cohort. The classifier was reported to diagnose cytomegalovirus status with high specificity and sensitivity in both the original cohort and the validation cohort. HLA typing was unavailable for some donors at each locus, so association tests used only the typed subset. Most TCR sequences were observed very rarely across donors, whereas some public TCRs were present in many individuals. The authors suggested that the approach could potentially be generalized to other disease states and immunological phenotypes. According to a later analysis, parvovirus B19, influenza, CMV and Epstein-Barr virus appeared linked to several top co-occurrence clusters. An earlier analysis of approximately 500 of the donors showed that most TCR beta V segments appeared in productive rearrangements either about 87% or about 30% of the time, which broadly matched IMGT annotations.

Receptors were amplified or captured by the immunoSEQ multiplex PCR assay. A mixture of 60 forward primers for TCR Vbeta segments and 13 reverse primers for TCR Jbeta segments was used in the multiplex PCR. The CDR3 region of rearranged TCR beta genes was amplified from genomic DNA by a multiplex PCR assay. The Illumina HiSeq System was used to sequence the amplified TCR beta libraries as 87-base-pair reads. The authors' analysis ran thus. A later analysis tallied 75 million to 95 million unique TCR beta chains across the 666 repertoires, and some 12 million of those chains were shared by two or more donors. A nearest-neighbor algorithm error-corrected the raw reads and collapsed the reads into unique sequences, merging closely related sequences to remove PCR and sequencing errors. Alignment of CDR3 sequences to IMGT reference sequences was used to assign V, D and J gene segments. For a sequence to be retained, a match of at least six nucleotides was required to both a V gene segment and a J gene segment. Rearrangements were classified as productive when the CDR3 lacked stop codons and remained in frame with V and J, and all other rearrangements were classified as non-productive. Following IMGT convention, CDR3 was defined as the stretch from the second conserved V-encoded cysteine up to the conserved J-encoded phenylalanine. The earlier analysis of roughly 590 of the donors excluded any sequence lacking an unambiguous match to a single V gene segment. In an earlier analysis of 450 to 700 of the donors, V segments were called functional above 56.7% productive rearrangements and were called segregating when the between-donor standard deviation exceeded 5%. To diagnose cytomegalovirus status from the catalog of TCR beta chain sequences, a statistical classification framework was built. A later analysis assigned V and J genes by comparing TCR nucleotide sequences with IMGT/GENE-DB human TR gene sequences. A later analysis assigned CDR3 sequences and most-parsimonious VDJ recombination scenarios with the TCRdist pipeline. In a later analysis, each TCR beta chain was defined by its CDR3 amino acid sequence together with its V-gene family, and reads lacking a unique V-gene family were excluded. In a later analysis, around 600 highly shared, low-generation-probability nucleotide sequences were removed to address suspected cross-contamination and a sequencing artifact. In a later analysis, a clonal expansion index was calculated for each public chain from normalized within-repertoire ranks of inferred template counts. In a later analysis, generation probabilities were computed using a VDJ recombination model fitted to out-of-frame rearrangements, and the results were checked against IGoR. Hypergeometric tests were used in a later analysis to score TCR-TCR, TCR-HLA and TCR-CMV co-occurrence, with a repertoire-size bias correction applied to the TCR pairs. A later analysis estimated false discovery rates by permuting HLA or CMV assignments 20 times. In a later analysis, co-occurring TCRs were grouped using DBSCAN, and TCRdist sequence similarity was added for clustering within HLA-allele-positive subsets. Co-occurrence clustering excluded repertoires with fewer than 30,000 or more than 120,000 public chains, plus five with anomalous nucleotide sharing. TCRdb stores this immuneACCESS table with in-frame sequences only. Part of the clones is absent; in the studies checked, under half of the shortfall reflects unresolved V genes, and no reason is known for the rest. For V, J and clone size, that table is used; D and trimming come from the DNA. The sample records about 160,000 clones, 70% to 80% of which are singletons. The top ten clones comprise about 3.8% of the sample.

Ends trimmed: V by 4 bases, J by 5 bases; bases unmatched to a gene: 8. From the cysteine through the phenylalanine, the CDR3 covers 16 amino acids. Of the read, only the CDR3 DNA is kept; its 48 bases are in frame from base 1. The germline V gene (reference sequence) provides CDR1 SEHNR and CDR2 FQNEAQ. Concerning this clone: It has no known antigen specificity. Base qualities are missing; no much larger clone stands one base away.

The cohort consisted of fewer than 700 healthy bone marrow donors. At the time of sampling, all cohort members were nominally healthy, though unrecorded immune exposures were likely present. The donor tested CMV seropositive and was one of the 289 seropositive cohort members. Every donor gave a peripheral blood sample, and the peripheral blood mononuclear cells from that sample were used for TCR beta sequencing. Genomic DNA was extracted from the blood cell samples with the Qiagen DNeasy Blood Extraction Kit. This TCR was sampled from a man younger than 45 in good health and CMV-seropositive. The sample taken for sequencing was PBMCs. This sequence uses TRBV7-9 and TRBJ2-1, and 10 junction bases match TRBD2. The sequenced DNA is TGTGCCAGCAGCTCACGGCTAGCGGGGGCCGACAATGAGCAGTTCTTC. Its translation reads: CASSSRLAGADNEQFF.